Each of the 2 T cell receptor beta chains below was sequenced from the same sample in a study of T cells in Graves' hyperthyroidism and ophthalmopathy (dated by TCRdb to about 2019). The library was obtained by multiplex PCR. Sequencing was performed on an Illumina HiSeq 2000. The TCR beta CDR3 regions were amplified from the RNA transcripts. For the first round of RT-PCR on the TCR CDR3, the HTBI primer set was used together with the Qiagen OneStep RT-PCR kit. TCRdb passed the public sequencing reads through fastp at Q25 and MiXCR, retaining productive beta sequences. Each CDR3 protein gets just one entry, which takes the most common genes and DNA from the rows behind it. In this sample the table shows some 720,000 distinct CDR3 sequences, about a sixth of which occur a single time. Roughly 8% of the sample rests with the top ten. The sequenced material came from blood. These receptors originate from a man aged 18 to 29 with Graves' hyperthyroidism.

The rearrangement uses TRBV28 and TRBJ2-1; D remains unclear. This CDR3 is built from 12 residues. The germline V gene encodes CDR1 MDHEN and CDR2 SYDVKM. Trimming removed 1 base at V and 6 bases at J, with 4 bases between. The CDR3 here is CASSLYFNEQFF. CDR3 in DNA: TGTGCCAGCAGTTTATATTTCAATGAGCAGTTCTTC.

This chain uses TRBV4-1 with TRBJ1-1; D call uncertain. The germline CDR1 and CDR2 sequences are MGHRA and YSYEKL. This CDR3 region has 15 residues. V was pared by 0 bases and J by 1 base, with 9 bases between. Here the CDR3 reads CASSQEGNQNTEAFF. The CDR3 DNA reads TGCGCCAGCAGCCAAGAAGGGAACCAGAACACTGAAGCTTTCTTT.